These 14 T cell receptor beta chains were all obtained from the same sample, sequenced in a study of memory CD8 T cells in hepatitis C reinfection listed by TCRdb under 2017. Receptors were amplified or captured by the immunoSEQ multiplex PCR assay. This is the immuneACCESS table as TCRdb keeps it, with only in-frame sequences that have V and J called. A part of the clones is gone; compared with another copy, unresolved V genes explain less than half, and the rest is unexplained. Present in this sample are 46,000 or so clones, roughly nine tenths of which were seen just once. Together, the top ten hold under 0.9% of the sample. What this sample's time point label stands for: late/post reinfection, 12 to 24 weeks after detection. The sorted cells were sequenced directly ex vivo, without any in vitro expansion ahead of TCR sequencing. Sample: naive CD8+ T cells sorted from blood. The cell subset or site label, read with the paper, signifies: total naive CD8+CD45RO- T cells. Receptors were obtained from a man younger than 30 with hepatitis C virus infection.

The J gene is TRBJ2-1, the V gene TRBV27; TRBD2 aligns across 8 bases. The CDR3 is made up of 14 amino acids. V shed 8 bases, J shed 2 bases, and the junction held 5 bases outside the gene matches. Germline V gene data show CDR1 as MNHEY and CDR2 as SMNVEV (reference sequence). The CDR3 region is CASSLGLAYNEQFF. In DNA, the CDR3 is TGTGCCAGCTCTCTGGGACTAGCCTACAATGAGCAGTTCTTC.

This chain connects TRBV6-1 to TRBJ1-4; D is unresolved. This CDR3 is 14 amino acids long. Germline CDR1 and CDR2: MNHNS and SASEGT. The V gene lost 3 bases and the J gene lost 8 bases, with 13 bases spanning the gap. The CDR3, as DNA: TGTGCCAGCAGTGAGGTCGATACCCAGGAAAAACTGTTTTTT. Translated: CASSEVDTQEKLFF.

The chain carries TRBV27 and TRBJ2-3; possibly TRBD1 for D (6 bases). V was clipped by 7 bases and J by 5 bases, with 19 bases between them. CDR1 is MNHEY, CDR2 SMNVEV, per germline (reference sequence). This CDR3 region has 15 residues. The CDR3 nucleotides are TGTGCCAGCACCACGGACAGTCGAGCAGGAGATACGCAGTATTTT. It is translated as CASTTDSRAGDTQYF.

V and J are TRBV4-3 and TRBJ1-4, with no clear D. The CDR3 covers 15 residues. With 8 bases removed from V and 0 bases from J, the gap between germline ends came to 13 bases. Germline V gene lookup returns CDR1 LGHNA and CDR2 YSLEER. The CDR3 is CASAFFEATNEKLFF. In DNA, the CDR3 is TGCGCCAGCGCCTTTTTCGAGGCAACTAATGAAAAACTGTTTTTT.

This sequence joins TRBV7-9 and TRBJ2-3, with D perhaps matching TRBD1 (6 bases). The CDR3 consists of 15 residues. The ends were cut back, 5 bases at V and 2 bases at J, with 14 bases in the middle. Germline-derived CDR1 and CDR2 are SEHNR and FQNEAQ (reference sequence). In DNA form, the CDR3 reads TGTGCCAGCAGCGCCCTCCGGGACAACACAGATACGCAGTATTTT. Translated: CASSALRDNTDTQYF.

V usage is TRBV19 and J usage is TRBJ1-4, with a weak D call TRBD1 (6 bases). CDR1 LNHDA and CDR2 SQIVND come from the germline V gene (reference sequence). The V end lost 2 bases, the J end lost 10 bases, and 20 bases lay between the germline ends. This CDR3 comprises 16 residues. CDR3 sequence: CASSIPLEGEKGKLFF. For the CDR3, the DNA is TGTGCCAGTAGTATACCTCTCGAGGGGGAGAAGGGAAAACTGTTTTTT.

The chain is built from TRBV4-1 and TRBJ1-5; 7 bases fit TRBD1. Trimming cost V 3 bases and J 6 bases; bases outside gene matches: 5. CDR3 length: 14 amino acids. The germline V gene encodes CDR1 MGHRA and CDR2 YSYEKL. CDR3 DNA sequence: TGCGCCAGCAGCCAGCCAGGGGGTAGTCAGCCCCAGCATTTT. It codes for CASSQPGGSQPQHF.

The genes are TRBV13 and TRBJ2-3, with a tentative D call TRBD2 (6 bases). The germline V and J ends were trimmed by 5 bases and 3 bases, with 9 bases remaining between them. Germline loops: CDR1 PRHDT, CDR2 FYEKMQ (reference sequence). The CDR3 extends over 13 amino acids. CDR3 bases: TGTGCCAGCAGCGCCGGGACTACAGATACGCAGTATTTT. The encoded protein is CASSAGTTDTQYF.

V gene TRBV11-2 combines with J gene TRBJ2-1, with a tentative D call TRBD2 (5 bases). Trimming stripped 2 bases from V and 6 bases from J, with 14 bases between. Per the germline V gene, CDR1 is SGHAT and CDR2 is FQNNGV. This CDR3 is 15 amino acids long. The CDR3 nucleotides read TGTGCCAGCAGCTTAATGGTACTAGTCAGCAATGAGCAGTTCTTC. This codes for CASSLMVLVSNEQFF.

The V call is TRBV6-5, the J call TRBJ1-5, with 8 bases matching TRBD1. This CDR3 spans 13 amino acids. V lost 6 bases and J lost 7; bases outside the gene matches: 5. Germline CDR1 MNHEY, CDR2 SVGAGI. The CDR3 protein is CASRTGAGQPQHF. CDR3 nucleotide sequence: TGTGCCAGCAGGACAGGGGCAGGCCAGCCCCAGCATTTT.

This clone came up once. This chain joins TRBV5-4 and TRBJ2-1; 9 bases are a match to TRBD1. Germline CDR1 reads SGHNT; CDR2 reads YYREEE (reference sequence). The CDR3 is 15 amino acids. The J segment lost 7 bases and the V segment lost 4 bases, leaving 9 bases of the junction unmatched. CDR3 nucleotide sequence: TGTGCCAGCAGCGTTACAGGGGGCTTTGTAAATGAGCAGTTCTTC. This sequence encodes CASSVTGGFVNEQFF.

The rearrangement links TRBV11-1 to TRBJ2-7, with D maybe TRBD2 (6 bases). The CDR3 spans 14 residues. The V gene lost 5 bases and the J gene lost 6 bases, with 17 bases spanning the gap. The germline V gene has CDR1 SGHAT and CDR2 FQDESV (reference sequence). DNA of the CDR3: TGTGCCAGCAGCCCCAGTGGAGGGGCGGGCGAGCAGTACTTC. This translates into CASSPSGGAGEQYF.

The chain couples TRBV7-2 to TRBJ2-1, with 11 bases aligning to TRBD2. CDR1 and CDR2 from the germline V gene are SGHTA and FQGNSA. Trimming removed 0 bases from V and 0 bases from J; junction bases left unmatched: 1. The CDR3 runs to 17 residues. DNA for the CDR3: TGTGCCAGCAGCTTAGCGGGACTAGCGGCCTCCTACAATGAGCAGTTCTTC. The encoded protein is CASSLAGLAASYNEQFF.

This chain uses TRBV6-5 with TRBJ2-2; D gene uncertain. Germline lookup yields CDR1 MNHEY and CDR2 SVGAGI. The germline V and J ends were trimmed by 7 bases and 3 bases, with 9 bases remaining between them. This CDR3 comprises 13 residues. The CDR3 nucleotides read TGTGCCAGCACCGACACCGACACCGGGGAGCTGTTTTTT. Translation gives CASTDTDTGELFF.